The 16 T cell receptor beta chains below were found in one sample sequenced in a study of human T cells and chemical hapten exposure. Noted time point: healthy volunteer bleed at 6 weeks. The template was total RNA from unfractionated whole blood. From the RACE reads, TCRdb called clonotypes with MiXCR, one entry per CDR3 protein. Of tens of thousands of distinct CDR3 sequences in the sample, approximately 8.6% were seen once. Specimen: whole blood. These receptors all stem from a male donor in good health. Some clones in this sample may be carry-over from other donors' samples.

Only a few counts were recorded for this clonotype. The chain is built from TRBV12-3 or TRBV12-4 and TRBJ2-3; 9 bases are shared with TRBD1. This CDR3 has 15 residues. Trimming at V came to 3 bases and at J to 6 bases, leaving 7 bases not matched to a gene. The chain's CDR3 is CASSFSGQGRDTQYF. The CDR3 nucleotides are TGTGCCAGCAGTTTTAGCGGACAGGGGAGGGATACGCAGTATTTT.

This clonotype came up many times. The chain uses TRBV10-2 and TRBJ2-3; 8 nucleotides line up with TRBD2. V shed 8 bases and J 9 bases; nucleotides not matched to a gene: 16. From germline, CDR1 is WSHSY and CDR2 SAAADI. The CDR3 covers 15 residues. The CDR3 nucleotides are TGCGCCAGCTCATCGACTAGCGATGTGAGCTTAACGCAGTATTTT. The encoded protein is CASSSTSDVSLTQYF.

There are many counts of this clonotype. V is TRBV12-3 or TRBV12-4 and J is TRBJ1-5; D ambiguous. The CDR3 is made up of 13 amino acids. V lost 3 bases to trimming and J lost 4 bases, with 7 bases between them. Here the CDR3 reads CASSLAENQPQHF. In nucleotides, the CDR3 is TGTGCCAGCAGTTTGGCGGAGAATCAGCCCCAGCATTTT.

This clonotype was detected only a few times. The chain joins TRBV27 to TRBJ2-7; possible D gene TRBD2, 6 bases. This CDR3 is built from 15 residues. Germline V gene sequence: CDR1 MNHEY, CDR2 SMNVEV (reference sequence). Deletions cut 8 bases from V and 5 bases from J, with 22 bases between. CDR3 in amino acids: CASRIGTGVGDEQYF. Here the CDR3 DNA reads TGTGCCAGCCGCATCGGGACGGGGGTCGGGGACGAGCAGTACTTC.

This clonotype was seen a handful of times. The rearrangement uses TRBV15 and TRBJ1-1; the D is unclear. The CDR3 consists of 15 residues. Germline V gene lookup returns CDR1 LNHNV and CDR2 YYDKDF (reference sequence). V lost 3 bases and J 1 base, leaving 12 bases between the germline ends. The CDR3 is CATSRAGRPNTEAFF. CDR3 in DNA: TGTGCCACCAGCAGGGCCGGGCGGCCGAACACTGAAGCTTTCTTT. Using reference TRBV15 and TRBJ1-1 for the parts outside the CDR3, the full variable domain is DAMVIQNPRYQVTQFGKPVTLSCSQTLNHNVMYWYQQKSSQAPKLLFHYYDKDFNNEADTPDNFQSRRPNTSFCFLDIRSPGLGDTAMYLCATSRAGRPNTEAFFGQGTRLTVV.

The sample holds a few counts of this clonotype. The chain employs TRBV6-4 and TRBJ2-2; 10 nucleotides match TRBD2. The length of the CDR3 is 14 residues. Per germline, CDR1 MRHNA and CDR2 SNTAGT. The V and J ends lost 5 bases and 3 bases, in that order; junction bases with no gene match: 0. The CDR3 loop reads CASSSGRDTGELFF. CDR3 nucleotide sequence: TGTGCCAGCAGTAGCGGGAGGGACACCGGGGAGCTGTTTTTT.

Only a few counts were recorded for this clonotype. The chain employs TRBV7-2 and TRBJ2-3, with D unclear. Germline assignment: CDR1 SGHTA and CDR2 FQGNSA. The CDR3 is made up of 12 amino acids. V was pared by 7 bases and J by 0 bases, with 5 bases between. The CDR3 reads CASKASTDTQYF. CDR3 DNA: TGTGCCAGCAAAGCTAGCACAGATACGCAGTATTTT.

The rearrangement links TRBV11-2 to TRBJ2-1, with D possibly matching TRBD2 (7 bases). CDR3 length equals 14 residues. The germline V gene has CDR1 SGHAT and CDR2 FQNNGV. V shed 5 bases and J shed 9 bases, with 17 bases lying between them. The CDR3 region has the DNA TGTGCCAGCAGCCCCCGAGGAGGGGGGGTTGAGCAGTTCTTC. Protein product: CASSPRGGGVEQFF. Supplemented by reference TRBV11-2 and TRBJ2-1, the full variable domain reads EAGVAQSPRYKIIEKRQSVAFWCNPISGHATLYWYQQILGQGPKLLIQFQNNGVVDDSQLPKDRFSAERLKGVDSTLKIQPAKLEDSAVYLCASSPRGGGVEQFFGPGTRLTVL.

Many counts were recorded for this clonotype. The chain links TRBV10-1 to TRBJ2-1; TRBD1 might be the D (6 bases). V lost 4 bases to trimming and J lost 7 bases, with 11 bases between them. Germline CDR1 reads WNHNN; CDR2 reads SYGVQD (reference sequence). This CDR3 comprises 13 residues. CDR3 DNA sequence: TGCGCCAGCAGTGGGACAGTTTCTAATGAGCAGTTCTTC. Translating gives CASSGTVSNEQFF.

This clonotype has ten or more counts. The rearrangement uses TRBV12-3 or TRBV12-4 and TRBJ1-4, with a weak D call TRBD1 (5 bases). The CDR3 is 14 amino acids. Trimming cost V 6 bases and J 5 bases, with 13 bases left between them. Here the CDR3 DNA reads TGTGCCAGCAGATGGGGGAATGCGAATGAAAAACTGTTTTTT. It specifies CASRWGNANEKLFF.

This clonotype was seen many times. The J gene is TRBJ1-2, the V gene TRBV12-3 or TRBV12-4; D is undetermined. The CDR3 is 13 residues long. The V end lost 6 bases, the J end lost 4 bases, and 12 bases lay between the germline ends. In DNA form, the CDR3 reads TGTGCCAGCAGCCCGGGAGGTCCCTATGGCTACACCTTC. The encoded protein is CASSPGGPYGYTF.

This clonotype has more than one count but fewer than ten. V gene TRBV15 combines with J gene TRBJ2-3, with TRBD2 matching over 9 bases. The CDR3 is 16 residues long. The trim removed 0 bases at V and 5 bases at J, leaving 6 bases unmatched. Germline V gene lookup returns CDR1 LNHNV and CDR2 YYDKDF (reference sequence). The CDR3 spells CATSRDTLAGRDTQYF. CDR3 nucleotide sequence: TGTGCCACCAGCAGAGATACGCTAGCGGGAAGAGATACGCAGTATTTT. Combining the CDR3 with reference TRBV15 and TRBJ2-3 gives the whole variable domain DAMVIQNPRYQVTQFGKPVTLSCSQTLNHNVMYWYQQKSSQAPKLLFHYYDKDFNNEADTPDNFQSRRPNTSFCFLDIRSPGLGDTAMYLCATSRDTLAGRDTQYFGPGTRLTVL.

This chain connects TRBV2 to TRBJ1-2; D may be TRBD1 (6 bases). CDR3 size: 12 residues. Germline CDR1 reads SNHLY; CDR2 reads FYNNEI. V shed 6 bases and J shed 6 bases, with 11 bases lying between them. The CDR3 sequence: CASSRKGDGYTF. The CDR3 bases are TGTGCCAGCAGCAGAAAGGGGGATGGCTACACCTTC.

The chain combines TRBV5-1 with TRBJ2-5, with 8 bases identical to TRBD1. This CDR3 contains 16 residues. The germline CDR1 and CDR2 sequences are SGHRS and YFSETQ. The V segment lost 7 bases and the J segment 4 bases; nucleotides outside the gene matches: 15. The DNA of the CDR3 is TGCGCCAGCGGACCCAGCCTGGGCAGGGGGCCAGAGACCCAGTACTTC. As protein: CASGPSLGRGPETQYF.

The rearrangement uses TRBV25-1 and TRBJ2-7; 7 nucleotides agree with TRBD1. Germline values: CDR1 MGHDK, CDR2 SYGVNS. V lost 6 bases to trimming and J lost 3 bases; unmatched junction nucleotides: 5. The CDR3 length is 13 residues. CDR3 protein: CASRGQLLYEQYF. The CDR3 nucleotides are TGTGCCAGCAGGGGACAGTTGCTCTACGAGCAGTACTTC.

This clonotype was seen repeatedly, ten times or more. The chain combines TRBV20-1 with TRBJ2-3; TRBD2 is a possible D gene (6 bases). Germline values: CDR1 DFQATT, CDR2 SNEGSKA (reference sequence). The germline V and J ends were trimmed by 1 base and 4 bases, with 18 bases remaining between them. This CDR3 contains 16 residues. The CDR3 region has the DNA TGCAGTGCTAGAGTCAAACTAGCTTTCGCCCCAGATACGCAGTATTTT. Translated: CSARVKLAFAPDTQYF.